The 32 T cell receptor beta chains below come from one sample, sequenced in a study of cytomegalovirus exposure and HLA in healthy donors. Amplification used 60 Vbeta primers and 13 Jbeta primers. The data were produced by immunoSEQ multiplex PCR, yet TCRdb's version contains in-frame clones alone and is incomplete. The repertoire consists of some 120,000 clones, with 80% occurring once and the leading ten covering 2.5%. The material sequenced was PBMCs. All receptors come from a man under 40 in good health and CMV-seronegative.

V is TRBV27 and J is TRBJ2-7, with 10 nucleotides matching TRBD2. The V gene's germline CDR1 is MNHEY and CDR2 SMNVEV (reference sequence). The CDR3 is 13 residues long. The V and J ends lost 8 bases and 6 bases, in that order; junction bases with no gene match: 7. The CDR3 protein is CASWASGSGEQYF. The CDR3 nucleotides are TGTGCCAGCTGGGCTAGCGGGAGCGGCGAGCAGTACTTC.

This chain connects TRBV19 to TRBJ2-2; 10 positions match TRBD1. CDR1 and CDR2 from the germline V gene are LNHDA and SQIVND (reference sequence). This CDR3 spans 15 amino acids. V shed 6 bases and J 9 bases; nucleotides not matched to a gene: 10. CDR3 loop: CASSLRQGARRELFF. CDR3 bases: TGTGCCAGTAGCTTAAGACAGGGGGCCAGGAGGGAGCTGTTTTTT.

The V gene is TRBV7-9, the J gene TRBJ2-7, with 12 bases matching TRBD1. Germline assignment: CDR1 SEHNR and CDR2 FQNEAQ (reference sequence). Germline trimming cut 3 bases from V and 6 bases from J; bases unmatched to any gene: 9. CDR3 length equals 16 residues. The CDR3 is CASSFPGTGGEAEQYF. CDR3 coding DNA: TGTGCCAGCAGCTTCCCCGGGACAGGGGGCGAGGCCGAGCAGTACTTC.

This chain uses TRBV11-3 with TRBJ2-5; TRBD2 aligns across 16 bases. With 4 bases clipped from V and 4 bases from J, the junction kept 3 bases outside the gene matches. Per germline, CDR1 SGHNT and CDR2 YENEEA. The CDR3 sequence is 16 residues long. The CDR3 region has the DNA TGTGCCAGCAGCTGGGGACTAGCGGGAGGGCCAGAGACCCAGTACTTC. This gives the protein CASSWGLAGGPETQYF.

V usage is TRBV7-6 and J usage is TRBJ2-1; D possibly corresponds to TRBD2 (5 bases). V lost 7 bases to trimming and J lost 8 bases, with 15 bases between them. Looked up from germline, CDR1 is SGHVS and CDR2 is FNYEAQ. This CDR3 contains 13 residues. CDR3 in amino acids: CASTGVPSYEQFF. CDR3 coding DNA: TGTGCCAGCACCGGGGTTCCTAGCTATGAGCAGTTCTTC.

The chain is built from TRBV4-2 and TRBJ1-4; TRBD1 matches at 9 bases. CDR3 length equals 16 residues. Germline CDR1 LGHNA, CDR2 YNFKEQ. With 4 bases clipped from V and 7 bases from J, the junction kept 10 bases outside the gene matches. The CDR3 coding sequence is TGTGCCAGCAGCCCGAATACAGGGGGCGTCGGTGAAAAACTGTTTTTT. Amino acids: CASSPNTGGVGEKLFF.

This clone has a handful of counts. This sequence joins TRBV6-1 and TRBJ2-7; maybe TRBD2 (6 bases). The CDR3 spans 15 residues. V lost 1 base, J lost 5 bases, and 15 bases lay in between. Germline CDR1 MNHNS, CDR2 SASEGT. The DNA of the CDR3 is TGTGCCAGCAGTGAAGTTGGGGGAGGTATGCACGAGCAGTACTTC. It is translated as CASSEVGGGMHEQYF.

V gene TRBV16 combines with J gene TRBJ1-2, with TRBD1 as a possible D gene (6 bases). The CDR3 sequence is 16 residues long. CDR1 is KGHSY, CDR2 FQNENV, per germline. V dropped 4 bases and J dropped 4 bases, with 19 bases sitting between them. Written as DNA, the CDR3 is TGTGCCAGCAGCCTTGGCAGGGGTTTATCTATCTATGGCTACACCTTC. Its translation is CASSLGRGLSIYGYTF.

V gene TRBV15 combines with J gene TRBJ2-7, with D perhaps matching TRBD1 (5 bases). The CDR3 has 13 residues. CDR1 is LNHNV and CDR2 is YYDKDF in the germline V gene (reference sequence). V lost 0 bases and J 5 bases, leaving 8 bases between the germline ends. The CDR3 loop is CATSRDIGDEQYF. The CDR3 DNA reads as TGTGCCACCAGCAGAGACATAGGGGACGAGCAGTACTTC. The full variable domain, completed using reference TRBV15 and TRBJ2-7, is DAMVIQNPRYQVTQFGKPVTLSCSQTLNHNVMYWYQQKSSQAPKLLFHYYDKDFNNEADTPDNFQSRRPNTSFCFLDIRSPGLGDTAMYLCATSRDIGDEQYFGPGTRLTVT.

The rearrangement links TRBV19 to TRBJ2-7, with TRBD2 matching over 7 bases. Germline CDR1 LNHDA, CDR2 SQIVND (reference sequence). The CDR3 contains 15 residues. V was clipped by 5 bases and J by 2 bases; unmatched bases: 9. CDR3 loop: CASSRPLASTYEQYF. CDR3 DNA: TGTGCCAGTAGTCGTCCACTAGCGAGTACCTACGAGCAGTACTTC.

V gene TRBV5-1 combines with J gene TRBJ2-3; a weak D match, TRBD1 (6 bases). Looked up from germline, CDR1 is SGHRS and CDR2 is YFSETQ. The ends were cut back, 2 bases at V and 5 bases at J, with 6 bases in the middle. This CDR3 spans 12 amino acids. CDR3 DNA sequence: TGCGCCAGCAGCTTACAGGGAGATACGCAGTATTTT. Translating gives CASSLQGDTQYF.

This chain uses TRBV30 with TRBJ2-6; D unresolved. CDR3 length: 13 amino acids. The V end lost 8 bases, the J end lost 0 bases, and 8 bases lay between the germline ends. Germline V CDR1 and CDR2: GTSNPN, SVGIG (reference sequence). The CDR3 nucleotides read TGTGCCCGAACATCCTCTGGGGCCAACGTCCTGACTTTC. This codes for CARTSSGANVLTF.

The gene calls are TRBV29-1 and TRBJ1-1, with D uncertain. Trimming stripped 7 bases from V and 8 bases from J, with 17 bases between. The CDR3 is made up of 12 amino acids. Looked up from germline, CDR1 is SQVTM and CDR2 is ANQGSEA. CDR3 nucleotides: TGCAGCGCAACGGGAAAGGAGACCGAAGCTTTCTTT. This encodes CSATGKETEAFF.

The chain has TRBV28 and TRBJ2-7; 7 bases agree with TRBD1. The length of the CDR3 is 13 residues. Germline loops: CDR1 MDHEN, CDR2 SYDVKM. J lost 2 bases, V lost 3 bases, and 1 base had no gene match. The chain's CDR3 is CASSFQGAYEQYF. CDR3 nucleotides: TGTGCCAGCAGTTTTCAGGGGGCCTACGAGCAGTACTTC. Based on the CDR3 plus reference TRBV28 and TRBJ2-7, the full variable domain is DVKVTQSSRYLVKRTGEKVFLECVQDMDHENMFWYRQDPGLGLRLIYFSYDVKMKEKGDIPEGYSVSREKKERFSLILESASTNQTSMYLCASSFQGAYEQYFGPGTRLTVT.

The rearrangement uses TRBV27 and TRBJ2-7; 7 positions match TRBD2. The CDR3 covers 15 residues. V was clipped by 7 bases and J by 2 bases; unmatched bases: 11. From germline, CDR1 is MNHEY and CDR2 SMNVEV (reference sequence). The CDR3 protein is CASTKRLAGAYEQYF. The CDR3 DNA follows: TGTGCCAGCACCAAACGTCTGGCGGGAGCCTACGAGCAGTACTTC.

This clone was seen a single time. The chain employs TRBV7-9 and TRBJ2-3, with 7 positions matching TRBD2. CDR1 and CDR2 (germline): SEHNR, FQNEAQ (reference sequence). Trimming at V came to 2 bases and at J to 5 bases, leaving 4 bases not matched to a gene. The CDR3 extends over 14 amino acids. The chain's CDR3 is CASSLRLAEDTQYF. The CDR3 nucleotides read TGTGCCAGCAGCTTAAGGCTAGCGGAAGATACGCAGTATTTT.

This chain uses TRBV18 with TRBJ2-1, with TRBD1 matching 8 bases. With V trimmed by 4 bases and J by 10 bases, 15 bases remained unmatched. Germline V gene lookup returns CDR1 KGHSH and CDR2 LQKENI. The CDR3 has 16 amino acids. For the CDR3, the DNA is TGTGCCAGCTCACAATATCAGGGGGCGGAATTCGGAGAGCAGTTCTTC. As protein: CASSQYQGAEFGEQFF.

The chain couples TRBV5-5 to TRBJ2-7, with D unresolved. The CDR3 contains 14 residues. Germline-derived CDR1 and CDR2 are SGHKS and YYEKEE (reference sequence). The V end was cut by 1 base, the J end by 3 bases, with 11 bases between. The CDR3 DNA is TGTGCCAGCAGCTTGTGGGTCGCGGACTACGAGCAGTACTTC. It yields the protein CASSLWVADYEQYF.

The chain links TRBV5-1 to TRBJ2-7, with D tentatively TRBD1 (5 bases). Germline CDR1 is SGHRS and CDR2 is YFSETQ. V lost 2 bases and J lost 5, with 11 bases in between. CDR3 length: 13 amino acids. The CDR3 here is CASSFQGSDEQYF. CDR3 nucleotide sequence: TGCGCCAGCAGCTTTCAGGGTTCGGACGAGCAGTACTTC.

The gene calls are TRBV18 and TRBJ2-1, with 11 bases fitting TRBD2. The trim removed 2 bases at V and 9 bases at J, leaving 6 bases unmatched. The germline gives CDR1 KGHSH, CDR2 LQKENI. This CDR3 has 15 residues. CDR3: CASSPTLAGVSEQFF. The CDR3 bases are TGTGCCAGCTCACCAACACTAGCGGGAGTGAGTGAGCAGTTCTTC.

This clone has only one observation. The V and J genes are TRBV10-2 and TRBJ1-2, with 7 bases matching TRBD1. CDR1 is WSHSY, CDR2 SAAADI, per germline. Trimming took 6 bases from V and 10 from J; bases not matched to a gene: 5. This CDR3 spans 11 amino acids. Here the CDR3 DNA reads TGCGCCAGCAGATCGGACAGGACCTACACCTTC. As protein: CASRSDRTYTF.

The chain has TRBV6-4 and TRBJ2-1, with 12 bases matching TRBD1. The CDR3 loop spans 14 amino acids. The V gene end was trimmed by 6 bases and the J gene end by 5 bases; junction bases not matched to a gene: 2. Per the germline V gene, CDR1 is MRHNA and CDR2 is SNTAGT. The CDR3 protein is CASRRDRGHNEQFF. DNA for the CDR3: TGTGCCAGCAGGAGGGACAGGGGGCACAATGAGCAGTTCTTC.

The rearrangement joins TRBV7-9 to TRBJ1-2; weak D call: TRBD1 (5 bases). Trimming took off 5 bases at V and 2 bases at J, with 15 bases between the two ends. The CDR3 spans 15 residues. Germline V gives CDR1 SEHNR, CDR2 FQNEAQ (reference sequence). As DNA, the CDR3 is TGTGCCAGCAGCCCGATACAGGTTTCGAACTATGGCTACACCTTC. Amino acid sequence: CASSPIQVSNYGYTF.

The chain is built from TRBV2 and TRBJ2-7, with D perhaps TRBD1 (6 bases). Germline CDR1 and CDR2: SNHLY and FYNNEI. This CDR3 region has 9 residues. V lost 11 bases, J lost 12 bases, and 14 bases lay in between. In DNA form, the CDR3 reads TGTGCCCCAGGGGACCCCTCGTACTTC. Encoded protein: CAPGDPSYF.

This clone was recorded only once. The rearrangement links TRBV12-5 to TRBJ2-5; TRBD1 might be the D (5 bases). CDR1 is LGHNT and CDR2 is FRNRAP in the germline V gene. V was clipped by 3 bases and J by 0 bases, with 29 bases between them. The CDR3 contains 21 residues. The CDR3 spells CASGFFTGLTGTRAYQETQYF. The CDR3, as DNA: TGTGCTAGTGGTTTTTTCACAGGCCTCACGGGTACACGCGCGTACCAAGAGACCCAGTACTTC.

This chain connects TRBV7-9 to TRBJ2-7, with TRBD2 matching 11 bases. V dropped 4 bases and J dropped 5; count of bases not matched to a gene: 7. This CDR3 region has 15 residues. Germline lookup yields CDR1 SEHNR and CDR2 FQNEAQ (reference sequence). The CDR3 protein is CASSSLSGRADEQYF. The CDR3 coding sequence is TGTGCCAGCAGCTCCCTTAGCGGGAGGGCCGACGAGCAGTACTTC.

The CDR3 spells CASSVGVVYEQYF. For the CDR3, the DNA is TGTGCCAGCAGCGTCGGAGTAGTCTACGAGCAGTACTTC. The chain recombines TRBV5-4 with TRBJ2-7; D remains unclear. V was shortened by 4 bases and J by 3 bases, with 11 bases between the two germline ends. Germline V lookup: CDR1 SGHNT, CDR2 YYREEE (reference sequence). This CDR3 spans 13 amino acids.

This rearrangement joins TRBV7-6 to TRBJ2-7, with TRBD2 matching over 10 bases. This CDR3 is built from 16 residues. CDR1 is SGHVS and CDR2 is FNYEAQ in the germline V gene. Trimming cost V 2 bases and J 4 bases; bases outside gene matches: 8. The CDR3 DNA reads as TGTGCCAGCAGCTTAATTACTAGCGGGGAGCTATACGAGCAGTACTTC. It specifies CASSLITSGELYEQYF.

This sequence joins TRBV2 and TRBJ1-5, with 9 bases lining up with TRBD1. The CDR3 sequence is 14 residues long. The ends lost 6 bases at V and 9 bases at J; junction bases unmatched: 9. Germline V gene data show CDR1 as SNHLY and CDR2 as FYNNEI. The CDR3 DNA reads as TGTGCCAGCAGACCCACCGGGACAGGGTTGCCCCAGCATTTT. Translation gives CASRPTGTGLPQHF.

The rearrangement uses TRBV6-1 and TRBJ1-2; tentatively, D is TRBD1 (6 bases). CDR1 is MNHNS, CDR2 SASEGT, per germline. Trimming removed 8 bases from V and 3 bases from J, with 13 bases in between. The length of the CDR3 is 13 residues. CDR3 protein: CASVPTGDYGYTF. DNA of the CDR3: TGTGCCAGCGTCCCGACAGGAGACTATGGCTACACCTTC.

This chain joins TRBV15 and TRBJ2-1; D may be TRBD2 (5 bases). The V gene lost 7 bases and the J gene lost 3 bases, with 13 bases spanning the gap. Germline V gene lookup returns CDR1 LNHNV and CDR2 YYDKDF (reference sequence). This CDR3 is built from 14 residues. CDR3 sequence reads: CATMPSEDYNEQFF. For the CDR3, the DNA is TGTGCCACCATGCCTTCGGAGGACTACAATGAGCAGTTCTTC.

V usage is TRBV7-2 and J usage is TRBJ2-7; 7 nucleotides align to TRBD2. V trimming: 4 bases; J trimming: 3 bases; junction bases outside the gene matches: 12. Germline V gene sequence: CDR1 SGHTA, CDR2 FQGNSA. CDR3 length: 16 amino acids. CDR3 sequence reads: CASSWYLAEGGYEQYF. For the CDR3, the DNA is TGTGCCAGCAGCTGGTACCTAGCGGAGGGTGGCTACGAGCAGTACTTC.